This T cell receptor (beta chain) was found in a study of blood T cell repertoires in COVID-19. Some clones are missing from TCRdb's copy, which holds only in-frame ones; the method was immunoSEQ multiplex PCR. The sample includes fewer than 35,000 clones, approximately 90% of them seen just once. With 3 bases removed from V and 3 bases from J, the gap between germline ends came to 5 bases. This CDR3 region has 12 residues. The germline V gene encodes CDR1 GTSNPN and CDR2 SVGIG (reference sequence). Sequenced material: peripheral blood. The receptor was isolated from a human donor in a cohort sampled during active COVID-19. The chain employs TRBV30 and TRBJ2-2; the D is unclear. The CDR3 here is CAWSGYTGELFF. The CDR3 DNA reads TGTGCCTGGAGCGGGTACACCGGGGAGCTGTTTTTT.